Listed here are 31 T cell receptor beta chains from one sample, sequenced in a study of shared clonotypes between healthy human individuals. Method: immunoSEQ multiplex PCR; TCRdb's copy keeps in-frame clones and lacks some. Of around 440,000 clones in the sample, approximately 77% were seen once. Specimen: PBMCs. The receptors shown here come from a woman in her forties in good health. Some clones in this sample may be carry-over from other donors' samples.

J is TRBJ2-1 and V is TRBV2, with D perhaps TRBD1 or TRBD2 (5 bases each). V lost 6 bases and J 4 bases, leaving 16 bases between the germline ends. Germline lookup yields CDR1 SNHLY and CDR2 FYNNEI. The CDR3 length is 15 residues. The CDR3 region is CASSSGTPTYNEQFF. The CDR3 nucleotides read TGTGCCAGCAGCTCCGGGACCCCAACATACAATGAGCAGTTCTTC. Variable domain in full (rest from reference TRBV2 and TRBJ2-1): EPEVTQTPSHQVTQMGQEVILRCVPISNHLYFYWYRQILGQKVEFLVSFYNNEISEKSEIFDDQFSVERPDGSNFTLKIRSTKLEDSAMYFCASSSGTPTYNEQFFGPGTRLTVL.

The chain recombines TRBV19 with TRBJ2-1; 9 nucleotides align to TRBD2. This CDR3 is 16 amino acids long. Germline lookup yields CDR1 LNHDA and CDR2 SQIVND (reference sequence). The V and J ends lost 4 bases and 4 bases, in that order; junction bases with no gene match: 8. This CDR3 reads CASSNPSGKDYNEQFF. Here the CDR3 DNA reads TGTGCCAGTAGTAATCCTAGCGGGAAAGATTACAATGAGCAGTTCTTC. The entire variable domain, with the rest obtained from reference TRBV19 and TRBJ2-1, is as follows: DGGITQSPKYLFRKEGQNVTLSCEQNLNHDAMYWYRQDPGQGLRLIYYSQIVNDFQKGDIAEGYSVSREKKESFPLTVTSAQKNPTAFYLCASSNPSGKDYNEQFFGPGTRLTVL.

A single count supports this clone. The CDR3 region is CASNDANYGYTF. The DNA of the CDR3 is TGTGCCAGCAATGACGCTAACTATGGCTACACCTTC. The V call is TRBV2, the J call TRBJ1-2; no reliable D call. The germline V gene encodes CDR1 SNHLY and CDR2 FYNNEI. Trimming removed 7 bases from V and 0 bases from J, with 6 bases in between. The CDR3 spans 12 residues.

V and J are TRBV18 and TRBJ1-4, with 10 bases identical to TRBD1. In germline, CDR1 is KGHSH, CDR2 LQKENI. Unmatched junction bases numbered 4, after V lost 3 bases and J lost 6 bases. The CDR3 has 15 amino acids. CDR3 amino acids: CASSPIGTGDEKLFF. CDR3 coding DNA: TGTGCCAGCTCACCGATCGGGACAGGGGATGAAAAACTGTTTTTT.

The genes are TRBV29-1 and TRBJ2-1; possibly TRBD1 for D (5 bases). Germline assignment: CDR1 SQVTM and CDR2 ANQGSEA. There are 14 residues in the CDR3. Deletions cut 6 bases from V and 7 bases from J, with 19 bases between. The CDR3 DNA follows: TGCAGCGTCAATGAAGGGGCACGTGGAAATGAGCAGTTCTTC. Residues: CSVNEGARGNEQFF.

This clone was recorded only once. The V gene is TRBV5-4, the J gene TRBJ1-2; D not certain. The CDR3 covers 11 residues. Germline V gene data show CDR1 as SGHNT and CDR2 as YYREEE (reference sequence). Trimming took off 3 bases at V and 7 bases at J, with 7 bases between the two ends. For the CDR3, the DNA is TGTGCCAGCAGCTCGCAACTTGGCTACACCTTC. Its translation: CASSSQLGYTF.

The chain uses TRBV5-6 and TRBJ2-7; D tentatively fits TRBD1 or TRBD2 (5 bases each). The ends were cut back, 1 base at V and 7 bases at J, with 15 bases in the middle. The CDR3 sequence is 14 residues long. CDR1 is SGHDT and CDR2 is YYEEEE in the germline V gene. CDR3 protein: CASSLWAREREQYF. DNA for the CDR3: TGTGCCAGCAGCTTGTGGGCCAGGGAGCGGGAGCAGTACTTC.

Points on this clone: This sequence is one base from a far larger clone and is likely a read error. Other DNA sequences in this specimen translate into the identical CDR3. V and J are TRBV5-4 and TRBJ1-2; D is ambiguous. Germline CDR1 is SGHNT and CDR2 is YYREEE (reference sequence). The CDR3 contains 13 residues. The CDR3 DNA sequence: TGTGCCAGCAGACCTATGGGGTCCAGAGGCTATACCTTC. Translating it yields CASRPMGSRGYTF.

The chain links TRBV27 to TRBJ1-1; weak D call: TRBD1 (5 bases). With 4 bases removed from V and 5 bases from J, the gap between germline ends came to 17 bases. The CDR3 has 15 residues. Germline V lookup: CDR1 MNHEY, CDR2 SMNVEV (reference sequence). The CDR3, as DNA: TGTGCCAGCAGTTCGCTCTTGCAGGGCGGGACTGAAGCTTTCTTT. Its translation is CASSSLLQGGTEAFF.

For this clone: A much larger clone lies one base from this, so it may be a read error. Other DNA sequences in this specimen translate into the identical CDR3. CDR3 sequence (DNA): TGTGCCAGCAGCCCGGGACAGGGGAATCAGCCCCAGCATTTT. Its translation is CASSPGQGNQPQHF. The chain joins TRBV7-8 to TRBJ1-5; 10 bases fit TRBD1. This CDR3 is built from 14 residues. Losses at the gene ends were 5 bases for V and 4 bases for J; bases not matched to a gene: 2. In germline, CDR1 is SGHVS, CDR2 FQNEAQ.

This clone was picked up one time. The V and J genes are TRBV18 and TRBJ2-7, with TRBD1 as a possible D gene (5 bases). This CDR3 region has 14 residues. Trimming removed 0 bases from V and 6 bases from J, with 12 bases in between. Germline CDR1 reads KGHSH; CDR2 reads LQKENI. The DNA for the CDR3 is TGTGCCAGCTCACCACCGGGCAGGGTTAGCGAGCAGTACTTC. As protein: CASSPPGRVSEQYF.

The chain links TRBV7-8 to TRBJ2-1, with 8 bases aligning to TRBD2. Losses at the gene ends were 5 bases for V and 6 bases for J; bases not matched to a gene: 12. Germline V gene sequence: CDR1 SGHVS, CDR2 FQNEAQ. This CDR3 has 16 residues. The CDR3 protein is CASSPRLATLSNEQFF. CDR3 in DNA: TGTGCCAGCAGCCCCCGACTAGCGACCCTATCCAATGAGCAGTTCTTC.

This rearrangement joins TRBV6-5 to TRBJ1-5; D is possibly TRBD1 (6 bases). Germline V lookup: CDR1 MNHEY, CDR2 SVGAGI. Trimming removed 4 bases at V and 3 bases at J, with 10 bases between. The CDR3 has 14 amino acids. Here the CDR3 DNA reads TGTGCCAGCAGTTCGACAGGTTACAATCAGCCCCAGCATTTT. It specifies CASSSTGYNQPQHF.

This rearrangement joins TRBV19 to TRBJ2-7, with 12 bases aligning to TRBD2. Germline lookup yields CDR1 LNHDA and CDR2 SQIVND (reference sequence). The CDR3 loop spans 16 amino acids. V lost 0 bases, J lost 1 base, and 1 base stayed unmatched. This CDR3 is CASSIDTSGRSYEQYF. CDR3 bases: TGTGCCAGTAGTATAGATACTAGCGGGAGGTCCTACGAGCAGTACTTC.

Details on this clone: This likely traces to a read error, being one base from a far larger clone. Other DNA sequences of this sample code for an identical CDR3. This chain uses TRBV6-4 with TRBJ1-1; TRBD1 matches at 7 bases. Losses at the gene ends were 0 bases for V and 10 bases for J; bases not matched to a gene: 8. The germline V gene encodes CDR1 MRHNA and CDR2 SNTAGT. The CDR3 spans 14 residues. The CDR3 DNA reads TGTGCCAGCAGTGACTCGATCGAGACAGGGAGAGCTTTCTTT. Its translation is CASSDSIETGRAFF.

CDR3 bases: TGTGCCAGCAGCTTGACTAGCGCTAGATCCTACGAGCAGTACTTC. Its translation: CASSLTSARSYEQYF. The genes are TRBV5-4 and TRBJ2-7; 7 nucleotides line up with TRBD2. The V gene's germline CDR1 is SGHNT and CDR2 YYREEE (reference sequence). The CDR3 totals 15 residues. The ends lost 1 base at V and 1 base at J; junction bases unmatched: 5.

In DNA form, the CDR3 reads TGTGCCAGCAGCCCCGATGGACAGGGGGGTGAGCAGTTCTTC. Protein: CASSPDGQGGEQFF. The chain combines TRBV11-1 with TRBJ2-1, with TRBD1 matching 10 bases. The CDR3 is 14 amino acids. Trimming at V came to 5 bases and at J to 9 bases, leaving 7 bases not matched to a gene. The germline V gene encodes CDR1 SGHAT and CDR2 FQDESV (reference sequence).

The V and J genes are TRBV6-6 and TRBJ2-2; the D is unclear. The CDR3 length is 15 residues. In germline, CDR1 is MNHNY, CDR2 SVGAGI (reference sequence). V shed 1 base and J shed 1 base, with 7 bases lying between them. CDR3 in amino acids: CASSYWDMNTGELFF. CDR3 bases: TGTGCCAGCAGTTACTGGGATATGAACACCGGGGAGCTGTTTTTT.

The DNA for the CDR3 is TGTGCCAGCAGCTTCGGACTAGCGGGTGGAAGCTCCTACAATGAGCAGTTCTTC. Translation: CASSFGLAGGSSYNEQFF. The chain carries TRBV28 and TRBJ2-1; the match to TRBD2 covers 11 bases. CDR1 is MDHEN, CDR2 SYDVKM, per germline. The V and J ends lost 6 bases and 0 bases, in that order; junction bases with no gene match: 10. CDR3 length equals 18 residues.

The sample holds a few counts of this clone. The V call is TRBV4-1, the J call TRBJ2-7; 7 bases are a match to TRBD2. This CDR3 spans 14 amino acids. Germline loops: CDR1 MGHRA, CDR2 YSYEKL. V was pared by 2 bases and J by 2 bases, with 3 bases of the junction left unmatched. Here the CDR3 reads CASSQSGIPYEQYF. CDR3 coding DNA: TGCGCCAGCAGCCAAAGCGGGATCCCCTACGAGCAGTACTTC.

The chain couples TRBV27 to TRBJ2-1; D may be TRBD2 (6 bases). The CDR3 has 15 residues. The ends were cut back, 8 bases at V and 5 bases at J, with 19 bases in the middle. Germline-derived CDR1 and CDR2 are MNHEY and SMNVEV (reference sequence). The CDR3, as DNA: TGTGCCAGCTACCGAGGGGCGGGAAAACACAATGAGCAGTTCTTC. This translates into CASYRGAGKHNEQFF.

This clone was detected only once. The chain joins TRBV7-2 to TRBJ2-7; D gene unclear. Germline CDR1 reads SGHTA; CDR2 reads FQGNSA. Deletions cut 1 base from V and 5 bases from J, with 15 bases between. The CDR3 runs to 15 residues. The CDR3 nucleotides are TGTGCCAGCAGCTTAGAAGCCAGAGCCCTGGACGAGCAGTACTTC. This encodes CASSLEARALDEQYF.

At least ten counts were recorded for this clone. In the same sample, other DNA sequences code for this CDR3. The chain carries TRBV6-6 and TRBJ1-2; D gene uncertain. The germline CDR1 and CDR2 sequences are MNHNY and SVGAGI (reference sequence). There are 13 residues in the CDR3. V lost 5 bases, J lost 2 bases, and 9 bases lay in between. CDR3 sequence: CASSPSPNYGYTF. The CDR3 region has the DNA TGTGCCAGCAGTCCCTCACCCAACTATGGCTACACCTTC.

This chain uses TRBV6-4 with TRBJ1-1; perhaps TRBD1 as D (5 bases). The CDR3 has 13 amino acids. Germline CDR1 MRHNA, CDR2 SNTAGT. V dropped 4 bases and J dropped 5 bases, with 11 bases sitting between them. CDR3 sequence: CASSVGGGTEAFF. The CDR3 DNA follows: TGTGCCAGCAGTGTGGGGGGTGGGACTGAAGCTTTCTTT.

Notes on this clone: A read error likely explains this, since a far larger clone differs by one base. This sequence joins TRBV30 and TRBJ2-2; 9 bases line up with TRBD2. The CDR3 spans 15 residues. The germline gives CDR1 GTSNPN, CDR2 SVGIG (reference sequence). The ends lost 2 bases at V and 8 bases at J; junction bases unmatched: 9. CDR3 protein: CAWSIVAGDDGELFF. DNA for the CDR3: TGTGCCTGGAGTATAGTAGCGGGGGACGATGGGGAGCTGTTTTTT.

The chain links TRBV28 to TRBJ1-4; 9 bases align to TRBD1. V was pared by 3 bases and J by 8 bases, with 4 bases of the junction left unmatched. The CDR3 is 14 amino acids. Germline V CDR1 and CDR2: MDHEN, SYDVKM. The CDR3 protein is CASSFDRGREKLFF. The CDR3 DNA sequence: TGTGCCAGCAGTTTCGACAGGGGGAGGGAAAAACTGTTTTTT.

Here the CDR3 reads CASSFRQKQTEAFF. The CDR3, as DNA: TGTGCCAGCAGCTTTCGTCAAAAACAGACCGAAGCTTTCTTT. The V call is TRBV5-4, the J call TRBJ1-1; D gene ambiguous. Trimming shortened V by 2 bases and J by 8 bases, and 16 bases separated the two germline ends. The CDR3 has 14 amino acids. Germline V gene lookup returns CDR1 SGHNT and CDR2 YYREEE (reference sequence).

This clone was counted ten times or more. The CDR3 DNA reads TGTGCCAGCGCGACGGGACAGGGGGGCTTGGCTTTCTTT. Translating gives CASATGQGGLAFF. This chain links TRBV13 with TRBJ1-1; 11 bases are shared with TRBD1. In germline, CDR1 is PRHDT, CDR2 FYEKMQ (reference sequence). This CDR3 is 13 amino acids long. V was clipped by 8 bases and J by 11 bases; unmatched bases: 10.

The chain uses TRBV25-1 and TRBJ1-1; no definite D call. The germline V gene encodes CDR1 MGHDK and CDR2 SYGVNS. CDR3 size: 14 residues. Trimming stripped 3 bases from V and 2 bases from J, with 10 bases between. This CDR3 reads CASSDPRVNTEAFF. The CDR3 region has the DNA TGTGCCAGCAGTGACCCACGGGTAAACACTGAAGCTTTCTTT.

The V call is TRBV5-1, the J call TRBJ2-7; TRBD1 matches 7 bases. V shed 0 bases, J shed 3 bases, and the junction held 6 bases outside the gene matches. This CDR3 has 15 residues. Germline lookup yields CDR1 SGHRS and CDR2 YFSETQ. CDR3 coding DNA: TGCGCCAGCAGCTTGGCCCAAGCAGGGGGCTACGAGCAGTACTTC. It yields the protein CASSLAQAGGYEQYF.

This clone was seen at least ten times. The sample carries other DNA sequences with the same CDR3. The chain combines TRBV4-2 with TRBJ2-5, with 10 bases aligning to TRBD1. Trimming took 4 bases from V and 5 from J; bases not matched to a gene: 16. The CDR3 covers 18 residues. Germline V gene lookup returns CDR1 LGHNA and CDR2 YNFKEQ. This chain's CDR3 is CASSRQLRDRGGTETQYF. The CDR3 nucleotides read TGTGCCAGCAGCCGCCAACTACGGGACAGGGGAGGGACGGAGACCCAGTACTTC.